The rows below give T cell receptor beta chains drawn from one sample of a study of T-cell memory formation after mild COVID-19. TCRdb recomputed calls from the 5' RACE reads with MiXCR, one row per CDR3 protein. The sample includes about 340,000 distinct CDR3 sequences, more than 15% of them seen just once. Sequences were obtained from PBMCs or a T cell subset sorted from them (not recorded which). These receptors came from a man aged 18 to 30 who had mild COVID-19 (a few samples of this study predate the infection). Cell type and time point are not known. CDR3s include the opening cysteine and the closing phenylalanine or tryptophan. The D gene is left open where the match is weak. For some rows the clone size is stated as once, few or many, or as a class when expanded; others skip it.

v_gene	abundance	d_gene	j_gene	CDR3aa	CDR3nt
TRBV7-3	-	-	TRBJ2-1	CASSLMVRGIYNEQFF	TGTGCCAGCAGCTTAATGGTTAGGGGGATTTACAATGAGCAGTTCTTC
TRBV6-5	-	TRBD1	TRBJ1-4	CASSPRTGTVEKLFF	TGTGCCAGCAGTCCCCGGACAGGGACGGTTGAAAAACTGTTTTTT
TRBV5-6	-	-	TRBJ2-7	CASSLELNYEQYF	TGTGCCAGCAGCTTGGAGCTGAACTACGAGCAGTACTTC
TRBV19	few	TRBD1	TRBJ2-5	CASIDRGRGETQYF	TGTGCCAGTATCGACAGGGGGCGCGGAGAGACCCAGTACTTC
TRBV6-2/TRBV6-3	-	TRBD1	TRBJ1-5	CASSPLMEGAFQPQHF	TGTGCCAGCAGCCCCCTGATGGAGGGGGCGTTTCAGCCCCAGCATTTT
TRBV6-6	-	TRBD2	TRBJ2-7	CASSYATSGYEQYF	TGTGCCAGCAGTTACGCGACTAGCGGCTACGAGCAGTACTTC
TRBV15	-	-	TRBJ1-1	CATSTPPRGTEAFF	TGTGCCACCAGCACACCGCCCAGGGGAACTGAAGCTTTCTTT
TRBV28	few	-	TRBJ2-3	CASSPVRATDTDTQYF	TGTGCCAGCAGTCCCGTACGGGCGACAGACACAGATACGCAGTATTTT
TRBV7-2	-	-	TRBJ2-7	CASSFGQKSYEQYF	TGTGCCAGCAGCTTCGGACAGAAATCCTACGAGCAGTACTTC
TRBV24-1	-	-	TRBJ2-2	CATSDETGTTGELFF	TGTGCCACCAGTGACGAGACAGGAACTACCGGGGAGCTGTTTTTT
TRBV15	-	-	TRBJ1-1	CATSSGRTEAFF	TGTGCCACCAGCAGCGGACGAACTGAAGCTTTCTTT
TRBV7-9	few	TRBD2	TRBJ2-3	CASSGNGGDTQYF	TGTGCCAGCAGCGGAAACGGGGGGGATACGCAGTATTTT
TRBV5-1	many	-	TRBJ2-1	CASSLWGISYNEQFF	TGCGCCAGCAGCTTGTGGGGTATCTCCTACAATGAGCAGTTCTTC
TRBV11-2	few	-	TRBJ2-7	CASSLGEQYF	TGTGCCAGCAGCTTGGGGGAGCAGTACTTC
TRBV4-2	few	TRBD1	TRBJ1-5	CASSQVRDRGPLQPQHF	TGTGCCAGCAGCCAAGTCAGGGACAGGGGGCCCTTACAGCCCCAGCATTTT
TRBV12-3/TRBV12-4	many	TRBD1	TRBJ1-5	CASSHGTGDQPQHF	TGTGCCAGCAGCCACGGGACAGGAGATCAGCCCCAGCATTTT
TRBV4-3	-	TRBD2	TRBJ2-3	CASSPKILAGGPDTQYF	TGCGCCAGCAGCCCCAAGATATTGGCGGGGGGGCCAGATACGCAGTATTTT
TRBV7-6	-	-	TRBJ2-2	CASSLFEPGELFF	TGTGCCAGCAGCTTGTTTGAGCCCGGGGAGCTGTTTTTT
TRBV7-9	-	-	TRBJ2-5	CASSFGQRGGTQYF	TGTGCCAGCAGCTTTGGACAGCGCGGGGGGACCCAGTACTTC
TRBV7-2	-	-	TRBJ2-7	CASSLGRENEQYF	TGTGCCAGCAGCTTGGGCAGGGAGAACGAGCAGTACTTC
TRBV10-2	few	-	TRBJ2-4	CASSYAGNIQYF	TGCGCCAGCAGTTACGCGGGGAACATTCAGTACTTC
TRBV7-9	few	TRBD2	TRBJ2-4	CASTRGGTKNIQYF	TGTGCCAGCACCCGGGGGGGAACCAAAAACATTCAGTACTTC
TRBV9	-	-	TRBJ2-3	CASSVTRERTDTQYF	TGTGCCAGCAGCGTAACCAGGGAGCGCACAGATACGCAGTATTTT
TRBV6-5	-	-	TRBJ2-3	CASSYSGRKGPDTQYF	TGTGCCAGCAGTTACTCCGGTAGAAAGGGGCCAGATACGCAGTATTTT
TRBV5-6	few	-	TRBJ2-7	CASSPGPVSYEQYF	TGTGCCAGCAGTCCCGGACCGGTCTCCTACGAGCAGTACTTC
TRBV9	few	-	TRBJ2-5	CASSVGGLRGETQYF	TGTGCCAGCAGCGTAGGTGGACTCAGGGGAGAGACCCAGTACTTC
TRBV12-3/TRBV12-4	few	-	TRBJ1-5	CASTMDNSNQPQHF	TGTGCCAGCACGATGGATAATAGCAATCAGCCCCAGCATTTT
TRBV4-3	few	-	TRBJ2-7	CASSQGRPNYEQYF	TGCGCCAGCAGCCAGGGGAGACCGAACTACGAGCAGTACTTC
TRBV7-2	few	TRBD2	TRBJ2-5	CASSKRLARGETQYF	TGTGCCAGCAGCAAACGACTAGCTCGCGGGGAGACCCAGTACTTC
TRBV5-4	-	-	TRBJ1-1	CASSLPGTYTEAFF	TGTGCCAGCAGCTTGCCCGGTACGTACACTGAAGCTTTCTTT
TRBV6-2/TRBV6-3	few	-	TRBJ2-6	CASLDKGKAGANVLTF	TGTGCCAGCCTAGACAAGGGGAAGGCTGGGGCCAACGTCCTGACTTTC
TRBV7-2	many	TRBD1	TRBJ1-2	CASSLRDSYGYTF	TGTGCCAGCAGCTTAAGGGACAGCTATGGCTACACCTTC
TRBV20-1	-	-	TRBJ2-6	CSARPRKGANVLTF	TGCAGTGCCCGACCACGGAAAGGGGCCAACGTCCTGACTTTC
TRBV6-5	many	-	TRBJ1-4	CASRRDPWGNEKLFF	TGTGCCAGCAGAAGAGACCCCTGGGGTAATGAAAAACTGTTTTTT
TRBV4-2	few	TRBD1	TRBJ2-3	CASGHETGGATDTQYF	TGTGCCAGCGGCCACGAAACAGGGGGCGCGACAGATACGCAGTATTTT
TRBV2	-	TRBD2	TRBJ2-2	CASSPGPRGANTGELFF	TGTGCCAGCAGTCCCGGACCCCGGGGGGCGAACACCGGGGAGCTGTTTTTT
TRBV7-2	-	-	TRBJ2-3	CASTLGRTDTQYF	TGTGCCAGCACCCTAGGGCGCACAGATACGCAGTATTTT
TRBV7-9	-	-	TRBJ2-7	CASSSQGNEQYF	TGTGCCAGCAGCTCGCAGGGGAATGAGCAGTACTTC
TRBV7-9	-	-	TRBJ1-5	CASSFPGNQPQHF	TGTGCCAGCAGCTTCCCAGGGAATCAGCCCCAGCATTTT
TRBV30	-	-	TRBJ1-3	CAWRRDVSTGNTIYF	TGTGCCTGGAGGAGGGACGTCAGCACTGGAAACACCATATATTTT
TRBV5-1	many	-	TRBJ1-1	CASSLSGFGRAEAFF	TGCGCCAGCAGCTTGAGCGGGTTTGGGAGGGCTGAAGCTTTCTTT
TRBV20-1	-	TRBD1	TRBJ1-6	CSARVFKQGTGNSPLHF	TGCAGTGCTCGAGTATTTAAACAGGGGACTGGCAATTCACCCCTCCACTTT
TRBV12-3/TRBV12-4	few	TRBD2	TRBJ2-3	CASSLTSGGAFADTQYF	TGTGCCAGCAGTTTAACTAGCGGGGGGGCCTTCGCAGATACGCAGTATTTT
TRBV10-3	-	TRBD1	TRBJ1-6	CAIRSGTGVSRNSPLHF	TGTGCCATCAGATCCGGGACAGGGGTTAGCCGTAATTCACCCCTCCACTTT
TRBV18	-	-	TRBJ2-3	CASSQAGLTTDTQYF	TGTGCCAGCTCACAGGCAGGGCTGACCACAGATACGCAGTATTTT
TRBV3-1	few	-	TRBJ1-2	CASSQDPGRVYTF	TGTGCCAGCAGCCAAGATCCTGGCAGGGTGTACACCTTC
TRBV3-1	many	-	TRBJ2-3	CASSQDSDTQYF	TGTGCCAGCAGCCAAGATTCAGATACGCAGTATTTT
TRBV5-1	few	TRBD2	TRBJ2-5	CASSPRGGLRETQYF	TGCGCCAGCAGCCCCCGGGGGGGCCTGAGGGAGACCCAGTACTTC
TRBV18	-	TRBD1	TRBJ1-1	CASSPISGQGTEAFF	TGTGCCAGCTCACCAATATCAGGACAGGGCACTGAAGCTTTCTTT
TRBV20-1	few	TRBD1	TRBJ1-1	CSAWDRGTNTEAFF	TGCAGTGCTTGGGACAGAGGTACGAACACTGAAGCTTTCTTT
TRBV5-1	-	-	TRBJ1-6	CASSLQDNSPLHF	TGCGCCAGCAGCTTACAGGATAATTCACCCCTCCACTTT
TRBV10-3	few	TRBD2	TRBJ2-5	CAISSGPSIGAGGEETQYF	TGTGCCATCAGTTCCGGGCCCTCCATCGGAGCGGGGGGCGAAGAGACCCAGTACTTC
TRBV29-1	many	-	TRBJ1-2	CSATGFEEGYTF	TGCAGCGCCACAGGGTTTGAAGAGGGCTACACCTTC
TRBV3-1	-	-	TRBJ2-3	CASSQDSASMRQYF	TGTGCCAGCAGCCAAGATTCGGCCTCAATGAGGCAGTATTTT